The 18 T cell receptor beta chains presented below share a single source sample, sequenced in a study of cytomegalovirus exposure and HLA in healthy donors. PCR primers comprised 60 Vbeta and 13 Jbeta primers. Here immunoSEQ multiplex PCR was the method, and the copy in TCRdb shows in-frame clones only, minus some. The sample records hundreds of thousands of clones, around four fifths being singletons. The sequenced sample was PBMCs. These receptors originate from a woman aged 40-49 years in good health and CMV-seronegative.

This clone was found once. The chain recombines TRBV6-4 with TRBJ1-1; 8 bases align to TRBD1. Germline trimming cut 7 bases from V and 4 bases from J; bases unmatched to any gene: 17. CDR3 length: 17 amino acids. CDR1 and CDR2 (germline): MRHNA, SNTAGT. CDR3 sequence (DNA): TGTGCCAGCACGCAACACCACCCAACCACAGGGGGCACTGAAGCTTTCTTT. Protein product: CASTQHHPTTGGTEAFF.

The chain employs TRBV20-1 and TRBJ1-2; 8 nucleotides line up with TRBD1. With V trimmed by 6 bases and J by 8 bases, 5 bases remained unmatched. This CDR3 region has 11 residues. From germline, CDR1 is DFQATT and CDR2 SNEGSKA (reference sequence). The CDR3 DNA reads TGCAGTGCCTGGACAGGGCGAGGCTACACCTTC. It codes for CSAWTGRGYTF.

The J gene is TRBJ2-1, the V gene TRBV6-5; 9 positions agree with TRBD1. V was pared by 1 base and J by 9 bases, with 10 bases of the junction left unmatched. The CDR3 contains 16 residues. Germline-derived CDR1 and CDR2 are MNHEY and SVGAGI. The chain's CDR3 is CASSYWSGQGLSEQFF. The CDR3 DNA follows: TGTGCCAGCAGTTACTGGTCGGGACAGGGATTGAGTGAGCAGTTCTTC.

The chain links TRBV7-6 to TRBJ1-1; D call uncertain. Germline values: CDR1 SGHVS, CDR2 FNYEAQ. The V gene lost 0 bases and the J gene lost 1 base, with 9 bases spanning the gap. The CDR3 contains 15 residues. The CDR3 nucleotides are TGTGCCAGCAGCTTAGCCCCCCCCCAGAACACTGAAGCTTTCTTT. This sequence encodes CASSLAPPQNTEAFF.

This clone was observed a few times. The chain recombines TRBV6-5 with TRBJ1-4, with 7 bases matching TRBD1. CDR3 size: 15 residues. V lost 6 bases, J lost 5 bases, and 9 bases stayed unmatched. CDR1 MNHEY and CDR2 SVGAGI come from the germline V gene. DNA for the CDR3: TGTGCCAGCAGCCCCTTCCGGGACAGCAATGAAAAACTGTTTTTT. Protein: CASSPFRDSNEKLFF.

This rearrangement joins TRBV5-6 to TRBJ1-6, with 7 bases aligning to TRBD1. The CDR3 contains 16 residues. The V gene end was trimmed by 0 bases and the J gene end by 4 bases; junction bases not matched to a gene: 4. The V gene's germline CDR1 is SGHDT and CDR2 YYEEEE. CDR3 DNA: TGTGCCAGCAGCTTGGTGGGGACAGATTATAATTCACCCCTCCACTTT. Its translation: CASSLVGTDYNSPLHF.

The rearrangement uses TRBV11-3 and TRBJ2-1, with 10 bases lining up with TRBD1. Germline V gene data show CDR1 as SGHNT and CDR2 as YENEEA. The CDR3 spans 15 residues. Trimming at V came to 5 bases and at J to 3 bases, leaving 4 bases not matched to a gene. For the CDR3, the DNA is TGTGCCAGCAGCCCCCGGACAGGGGGCTACAATGAGCAGTTCTTC. Encoded protein: CASSPRTGGYNEQFF.

CDR3 in DNA: TGTGCCAGCAGCCCTAACGGGGTCCCCTACAATGAGCAGTTCTTC. This encodes CASSPNGVPYNEQFF. This rearrangement joins TRBV13 to TRBJ2-1; tentative D call: TRBD2 (5 bases). The CDR3 has 15 residues. CDR1 is PRHDT, CDR2 FYEKMQ, per germline (reference sequence). Deletions cut 5 bases from V and 2 bases from J, with 13 bases between.

The chain uses TRBV15 and TRBJ2-1; 8 bases map to TRBD1. With 4 bases clipped from V and 12 bases from J, the junction kept 17 bases outside the gene matches. CDR1 LNHNV and CDR2 YYDKDF come from the germline V gene (reference sequence). CDR3 length equals 16 residues. CDR3 protein: CATSTLGQGRKDGQFF. The CDR3 bases are TGTGCCACCAGCACTTTAGGACAGGGCCGGAAAGATGGGCAGTTCTTC.

This clone has more than one count but fewer than ten. CDR3 residues: CATGEGVTEAFF. CDR3 DNA: TGTGCCACCGGTGAGGGTGTCACTGAAGCTTTCTTT. The chain employs TRBV11-3 and TRBJ1-1; D is undetermined. Germline V gives CDR1 SGHNT, CDR2 YENEEA. Trimming cost V 10 bases and J 4 bases, with 13 bases left between them. CDR3 length: 12 residues.

This chain uses TRBV7-9 with TRBJ2-5; D possibly corresponds to TRBD1 (6 bases). CDR3 size: 17 residues. Germline V gives CDR1 SEHNR, CDR2 FQNEAQ (reference sequence). The V end lost 1 base, the J end lost 4 bases, and 19 bases lay between the germline ends. The CDR3 loop reads CASSLVGDKGERETQYF. CDR3 bases: TGTGCCAGCAGCTTAGTCGGGGACAAGGGAGAGAGAGAGACCCAGTACTTC.

The chain combines TRBV7-9 with TRBJ1-1, with D possibly matching TRBD1 (6 bases). Germline CDR1 and CDR2: SEHNR and FQNEAQ (reference sequence). Between the trimmed V and J ends, which lost 10 bases and 4 bases, there was a span of 19 bases. The CDR3 totals 14 residues. Here the CDR3 reads CATEYGGAGTEAFF. CDR3 coding DNA: TGTGCCACAGAGTACGGGGGGGCTGGCACTGAAGCTTTCTTT. The whole variable domain, remainder taken from reference TRBV7-9 and TRBJ1-1, is DTGVSQNPRHKITKRGQNVTFRCDPISEHNRLYWYRQTLGQGPEFLTYFQNEAQLEKSRLLSDRFSAERPKGSFSTLEIQRTEQGDSAMYLCATEYGGAGTEAFFGQGTRLTVV.

Points on this clone: An end of the junction differs from the germline gene, which may be a read error. V is TRBV9 and J is TRBJ1-3; perhaps TRBD1 as D (6 bases). The germline V gene encodes CDR1 SGDLS and CDR2 YYNGEE. The CDR3 is 17 residues long. CDR3: CVSSVGPGAGSGNTIYF. As DNA, the CDR3 is TGTGTCAGCAGCGTAGGGCCAGGGGCCGGCTCTGGAAACACCATATATTTT.

This clone occurred a few times. The chain joins TRBV19 to TRBJ1-1; D call uncertain. CDR3 length: 12 amino acids. CDR1 LNHDA and CDR2 SQIVND come from the germline V gene (reference sequence). V dropped 5 bases and J dropped 1 base, with 5 bases sitting between them. The CDR3 DNA reads as TGTGCCAGTAGTTATAAGAACACTGAAGCTTTCTTT. Translation gives CASSYKNTEAFF.

This clone was seen just once. The rearrangement uses TRBV2 and TRBJ2-1; no definite D call. Germline V CDR1 and CDR2: SNHLY, FYNNEI. Trimming stripped 2 bases from V and 7 bases from J, with 12 bases between. The CDR3 is 14 amino acids. The CDR3 sequence is CASSELKSSNEQFF. The CDR3 nucleotides are TGTGCCAGCAGTGAATTAAAGAGTTCTAATGAGCAGTTCTTC.

V is TRBV30 and J is TRBJ2-3, with TRBD2 identical over 9 bases. The CDR3 has 14 residues. CDR1 GTSNPN and CDR2 SVGIG come from the germline V gene (reference sequence). J gave up 1 base and V 3 bases, and 2 bases lay outside the gene matches. Here the CDR3 DNA reads TGTGCCTGGAGGGTAGCGGGGGGCACAGATACGCAGTATTTT. Translating gives CAWRVAGGTDTQYF.

This CDR3 reads CASRRGRESPLHF. The CDR3 nucleotides are TGTGCCAGCAGGCGGGGCAGGGAGTCACCCCTCCACTTT. The genes are TRBV27 and TRBJ1-6; a weak D match, TRBD1 (5 bases). Trimming pared 6 bases from V and 10 bases from J, leaving 13 bases between. Germline V lookup: CDR1 MNHEY, CDR2 SMNVEV (reference sequence). CDR3 length equals 13 residues.

The J gene is TRBJ2-7, the V gene TRBV7-9, with a tentative D call TRBD2 (5 bases). Germline loops: CDR1 SEHNR, CDR2 FQNEAQ (reference sequence). V was shortened by 4 bases and J by 6 bases, with 10 bases between the two germline ends. This CDR3 region has 12 residues. DNA for the CDR3: TGTGCCAGCAGCTACATGGGAGTCGAGCAGTACTTC. Protein sequence: CASSYMGVEQYF.